The T cell receptor (beta chain) described here comes from a study of T cells after yellow fever vaccination. Overall study context: With SMART-Seq v4 Ultra Low Input, the fractions containing low cell numbers were prepared. Study-wide points: Some clonotypes were seen in both the CD4 and the CD8 compartments. These made up a small share and likely arose from convergent recombination.

Worth noting for this clonotype: No antigen is known for it.

They built TCR cDNA with 5'RACE template switching, a step that put in a universal primer site and UMIs. TCRdb processed the 5' RACE reads anew with MiXCR; each CDR3 protein has one entry. The sample lists hundreds of thousands of distinct CDR3 sequences, roughly 12% occurring once. The CDR3 loop spans 15 amino acids. The V and J ends lost 1 base and 2 bases respectively, with 12 bases between them. The starting material was PBMCs, obtained on the day of the first yellow fever vaccination. This clonotype was sampled from a man between 18 and 35 years old who received the YFV17D yellow fever vaccine. V usage is TRBV12-3 or TRBV12-4 and J usage is TRBJ2-7; no firm D call. The DNA of the CDR3 is TGTGCCAGCAGTTTAGAACGAGGTAGCACCTACGAGCAGTACTTC. Amino acids: CASSLERGSTYEQYF.